This T cell receptor (beta chain) was observed in a study of T-cell memory formation after mild COVID-19. Background on the study: Largely donor-specific sequence clusters came from two donors. Whole-study findings and limits: The main location of contracting CD4+ clones was CM and EM, and that of contracting CD8+ clones was EMRA.

Each CDR3 protein gets one entry after TCRdb re-called the 5' RACE reads with MiXCR. The sample has around 300,000 distinct CDR3 sequences, roughly 21% seen once. In its sample, this clonotype was seen a few times. Its antigen is undetermined. The sequencing sample was made of PBMCs or a T cell subset sorted from them (not recorded which). The receptor was isolated from a young man who had mild COVID-19 (a few samples of this study predate the infection). Cell type and time point are not known.

CDR3 bases: TGTGCCAGCAGCCAAGACAGGGGGCCCTTATATGGCTACACCTTC. Protein: CASSQDRGPLYGYTF. The V call is TRBV7-9, the J call TRBJ1-2; 10 bases match TRBD1. The germline gives CDR1 SEHNR, CDR2 FQNEAQ (reference sequence). The ends lost 5 bases at V and 5 bases at J; junction bases unmatched: 8. The CDR3 extends over 15 amino acids.